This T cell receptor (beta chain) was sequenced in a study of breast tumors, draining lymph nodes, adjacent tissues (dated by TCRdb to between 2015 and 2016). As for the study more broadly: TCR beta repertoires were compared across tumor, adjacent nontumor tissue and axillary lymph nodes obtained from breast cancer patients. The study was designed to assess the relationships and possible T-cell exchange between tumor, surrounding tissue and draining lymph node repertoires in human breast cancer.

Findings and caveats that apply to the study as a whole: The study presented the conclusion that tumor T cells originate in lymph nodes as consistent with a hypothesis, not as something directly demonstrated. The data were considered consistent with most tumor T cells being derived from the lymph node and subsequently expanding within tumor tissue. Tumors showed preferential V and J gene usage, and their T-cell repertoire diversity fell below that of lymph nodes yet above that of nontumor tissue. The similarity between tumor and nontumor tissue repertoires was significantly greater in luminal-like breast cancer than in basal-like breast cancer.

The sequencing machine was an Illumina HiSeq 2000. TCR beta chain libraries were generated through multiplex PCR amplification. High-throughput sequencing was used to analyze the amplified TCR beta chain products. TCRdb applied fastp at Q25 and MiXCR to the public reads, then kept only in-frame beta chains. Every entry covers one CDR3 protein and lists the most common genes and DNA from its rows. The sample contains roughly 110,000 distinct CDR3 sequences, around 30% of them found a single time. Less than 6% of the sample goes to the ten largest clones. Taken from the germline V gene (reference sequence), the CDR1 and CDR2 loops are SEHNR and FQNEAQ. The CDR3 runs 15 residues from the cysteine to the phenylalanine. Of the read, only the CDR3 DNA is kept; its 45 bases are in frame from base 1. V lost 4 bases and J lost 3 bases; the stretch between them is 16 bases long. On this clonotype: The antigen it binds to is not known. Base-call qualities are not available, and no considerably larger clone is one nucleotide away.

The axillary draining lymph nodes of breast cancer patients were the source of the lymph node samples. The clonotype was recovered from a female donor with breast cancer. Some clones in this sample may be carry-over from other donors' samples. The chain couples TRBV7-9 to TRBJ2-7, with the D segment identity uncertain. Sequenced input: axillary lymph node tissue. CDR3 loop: CASSSPPPGRYEQYF. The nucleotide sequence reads TGTGCCAGCAGCTCACCCCCCCCGGGCCGCTACGAGCAGTACTTC.